Sequencing of this T cell receptor beta chain was carried out in a study of cytomegalovirus exposure and HLA in healthy donors. Study-wide background: In a later analysis, it was reported that the roughly 120 validation repertoires had been produced on the same platform as the 690 or so repertoires belonging to the first cohort. Study results and caveats: Among TCR sequences, most were rare, though some public TCRs appeared in many donors.

Data came from immunoSEQ multiplex PCR; TCRdb stores just in-frame clones and leaves some out. The table lists more than 75,000 clones, roughly 93% of them singletons. Separate from the roughly 630-subject first cohort was the roughly 120-subject validation cohort, to which the donors belonged. Germline lookup yields CDR1 LGHNA and CDR2 YSLEER. CDR3 length equals 15 residues. V was pared by 4 bases and J by 3 bases, with 13 bases between. For this clone: The antigen remains unidentified.

Sequencing input: PBMCs. This sequence joins TRBV4-3 and TRBJ1-5; tentative D call: TRBD1 (6 bases). The TCR comes from a man aged 18 to 30 in good health and CMV-seronegative. The CDR3 DNA sequence: TGCGCCAGCAGCCCCCATCGGGACAACAATCAGCCCCAGCATTTT. Its translation is CASSPHRDNNQPQHF.